Presented here are 2 T cell receptor beta chains from one specimen sequenced in a study of OX40 agonist ivuxolimab in advanced cancers. Data came from immunoSEQ multiplex PCR; TCRdb stores just in-frame clones and leaves some out. The sample includes 70,000 to 95,000 clones, 90% of them seen just once. This specimen was CD4+ or CD8+ T cells sorted from blood, taken in a trial of the OX40 agonist ivuxolimab. All receptors come from an adult with an advanced solid tumor such as melanoma, head and neck, liver or kidney cancer.

The rearrangement uses TRBV6-4 and TRBJ1-6; 10 bases agree with TRBD1. The CDR3 extends over 15 amino acids. The ends lost 1 base at V and 8 bases at J; junction bases unmatched: 2. Germline loops: CDR1 MRHNA, CDR2 SNTAGT. The CDR3 bases are TGTGCCAGCAGTGACTGGGGACAGGGGTATTCACCCCTCCACTTT. Its protein product is CASSDWGQGYSPLHF.

Written as DNA, the CDR3 is TGTGCCAGTAGTCAGGGGGGGATCCAAGAGACCCAGTACTTC. It codes for CASSQGGIQETQYF. The chain employs TRBV19 and TRBJ2-5; tentatively, D is TRBD1 or TRBD2 (7 bases each). CDR1 LNHDA and CDR2 SQIVND come from the germline V gene (reference sequence). CDR3 length: 14 residues. The V end was cut by 5 bases, the J end by 1 base, with 11 bases between. The variable domain in full, with the rest retrieved from reference TRBV19 and TRBJ2-5, is DGGITQSPKYLFRKEGQNVTLSCEQNLNHDAMYWYRQDPGQGLRLIYYSQIVNDFQKGDIAEGYSVSREKKESFPLTVTSAQKNPTAFYLCASSQGGIQETQYFGPGTRLLVL.